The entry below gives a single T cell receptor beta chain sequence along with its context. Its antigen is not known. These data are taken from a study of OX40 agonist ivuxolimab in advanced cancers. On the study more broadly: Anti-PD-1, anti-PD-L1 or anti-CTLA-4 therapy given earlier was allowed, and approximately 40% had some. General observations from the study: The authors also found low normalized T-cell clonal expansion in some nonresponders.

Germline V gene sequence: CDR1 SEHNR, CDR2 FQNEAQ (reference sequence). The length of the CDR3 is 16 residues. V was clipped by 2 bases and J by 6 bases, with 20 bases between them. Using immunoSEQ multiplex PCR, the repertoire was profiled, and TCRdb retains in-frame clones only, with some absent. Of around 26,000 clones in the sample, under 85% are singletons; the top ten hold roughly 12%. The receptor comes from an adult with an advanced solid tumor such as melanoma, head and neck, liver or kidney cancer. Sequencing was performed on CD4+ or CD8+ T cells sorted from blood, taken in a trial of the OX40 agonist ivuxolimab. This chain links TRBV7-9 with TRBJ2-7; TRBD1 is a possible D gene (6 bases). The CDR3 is CASSLFTGFREGEQYF. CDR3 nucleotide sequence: TGTGCCAGCAGCTTATTTACAGGGTTCAGAGAGGGCGAGCAGTACTTC.